The entry that follows covers one TCR beta chain sequence. Its target is unknown. TCRdb reanalysed the 5' RACE reads using MiXCR and keeps one entry per CDR3 protein. The table has some 9,000 distinct CDR3 sequences, approximately 46% seen once; the top ten hold 2.9%. Study-wide points: The larger-cohort validation was restricted to a single TCR beta V-J rearrangement rather than whole repertoires.

The sorted Tregs were CD4+CD25+CD127-/low cells. The V and J ends lost 4 bases and 3 bases respectively, with 23 bases between them. The CDR3 consists of 18 residues. The germline gives CDR1 SGHRS, CDR2 YFSETQ. Sequencing was carried out using Tregs sorted from a lymph node. The chain couples TRBV5-1 to TRBJ2-1; perhaps TRBD2 as D (7 bases). The receptor comes from a female donor with breast cancer. The CDR3 reads CASSLAPGAGAYYNEQFF. The CDR3 DNA is TGCGCCAGCAGCCTGGCCCCAGGGGCGGGAGCCTACTACAATGAGCAGTTCTTC. Drawing the rest from reference TRBV5-1 and TRBJ2-1, the complete variable domain is KAGVTQTPRYLIKTRGQQVTLSCSPISGHRSVSWYQQTPGQGLQFLFEYFSETQRNKGNFPGRFSGRQFSNSRSEMNVSTLELGDSALYLCASSLAPGAGAYYNEQFFGPGTRLTVL.